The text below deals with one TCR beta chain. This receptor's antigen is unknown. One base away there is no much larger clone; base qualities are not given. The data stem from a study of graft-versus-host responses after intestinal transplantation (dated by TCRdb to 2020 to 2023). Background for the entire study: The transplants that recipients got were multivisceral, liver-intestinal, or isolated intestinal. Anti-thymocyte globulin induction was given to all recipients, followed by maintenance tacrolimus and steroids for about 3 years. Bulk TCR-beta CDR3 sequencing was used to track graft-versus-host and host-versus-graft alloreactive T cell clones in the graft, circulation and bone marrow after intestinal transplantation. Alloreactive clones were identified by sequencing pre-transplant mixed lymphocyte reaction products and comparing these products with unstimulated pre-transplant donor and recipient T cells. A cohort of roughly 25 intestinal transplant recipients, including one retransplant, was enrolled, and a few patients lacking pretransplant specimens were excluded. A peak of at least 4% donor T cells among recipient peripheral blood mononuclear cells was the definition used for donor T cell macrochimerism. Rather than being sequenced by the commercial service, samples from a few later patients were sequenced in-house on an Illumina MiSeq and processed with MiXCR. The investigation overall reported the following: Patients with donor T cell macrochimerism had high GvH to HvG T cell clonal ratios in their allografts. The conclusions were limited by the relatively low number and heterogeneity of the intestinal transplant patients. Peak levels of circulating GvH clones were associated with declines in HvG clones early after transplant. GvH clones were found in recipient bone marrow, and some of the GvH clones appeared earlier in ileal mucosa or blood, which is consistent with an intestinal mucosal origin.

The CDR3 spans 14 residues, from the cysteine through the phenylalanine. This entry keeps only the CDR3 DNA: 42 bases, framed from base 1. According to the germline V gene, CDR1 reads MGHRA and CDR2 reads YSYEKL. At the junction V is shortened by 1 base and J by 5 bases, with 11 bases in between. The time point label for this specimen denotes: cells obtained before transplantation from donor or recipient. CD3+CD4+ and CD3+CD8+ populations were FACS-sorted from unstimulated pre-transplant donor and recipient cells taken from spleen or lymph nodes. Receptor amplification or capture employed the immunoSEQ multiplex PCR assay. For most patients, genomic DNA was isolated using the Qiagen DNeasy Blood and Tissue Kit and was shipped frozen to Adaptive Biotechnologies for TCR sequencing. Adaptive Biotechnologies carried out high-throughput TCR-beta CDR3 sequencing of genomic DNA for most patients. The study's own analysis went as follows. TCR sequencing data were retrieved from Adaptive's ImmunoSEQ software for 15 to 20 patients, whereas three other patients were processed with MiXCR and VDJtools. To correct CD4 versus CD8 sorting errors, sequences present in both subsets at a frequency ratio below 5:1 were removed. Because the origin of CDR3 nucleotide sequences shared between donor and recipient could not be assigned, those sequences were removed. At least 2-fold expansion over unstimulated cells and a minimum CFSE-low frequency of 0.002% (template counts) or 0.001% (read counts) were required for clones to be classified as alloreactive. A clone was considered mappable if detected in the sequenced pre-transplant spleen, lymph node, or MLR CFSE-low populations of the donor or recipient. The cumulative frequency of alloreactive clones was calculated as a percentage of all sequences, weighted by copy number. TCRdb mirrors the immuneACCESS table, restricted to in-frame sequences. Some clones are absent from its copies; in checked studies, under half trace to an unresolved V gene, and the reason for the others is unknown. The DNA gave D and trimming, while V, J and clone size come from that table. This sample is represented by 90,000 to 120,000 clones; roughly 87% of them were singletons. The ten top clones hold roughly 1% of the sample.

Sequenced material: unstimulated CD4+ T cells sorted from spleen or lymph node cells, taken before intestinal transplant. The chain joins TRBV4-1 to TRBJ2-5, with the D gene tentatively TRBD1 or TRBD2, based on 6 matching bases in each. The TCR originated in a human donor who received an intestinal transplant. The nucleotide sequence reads TGCGCCAGCAGCCAAGCGGGGGCTCGGGAGACCCAGTACTTC. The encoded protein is CASSQAGARETQYF.